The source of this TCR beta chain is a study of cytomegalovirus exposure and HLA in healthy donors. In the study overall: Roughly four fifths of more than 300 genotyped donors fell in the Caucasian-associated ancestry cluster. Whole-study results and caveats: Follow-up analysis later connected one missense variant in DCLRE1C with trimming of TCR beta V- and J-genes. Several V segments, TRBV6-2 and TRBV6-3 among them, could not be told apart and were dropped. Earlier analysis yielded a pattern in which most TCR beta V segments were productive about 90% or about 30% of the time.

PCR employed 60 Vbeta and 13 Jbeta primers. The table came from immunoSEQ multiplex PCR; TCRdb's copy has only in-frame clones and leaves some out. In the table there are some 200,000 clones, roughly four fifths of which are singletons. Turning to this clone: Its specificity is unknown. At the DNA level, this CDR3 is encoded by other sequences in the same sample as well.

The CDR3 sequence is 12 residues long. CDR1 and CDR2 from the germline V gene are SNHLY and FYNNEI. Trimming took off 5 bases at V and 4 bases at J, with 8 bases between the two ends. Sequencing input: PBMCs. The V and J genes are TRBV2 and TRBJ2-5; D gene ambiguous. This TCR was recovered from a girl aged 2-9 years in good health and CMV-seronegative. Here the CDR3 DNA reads TGTGCCAGCAGTCCCCCGGGAGAGACCCAGTACTTC. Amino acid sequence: CASSPPGETQYF.